Below are 2 T cell receptor beta chains sequenced from a single sample in a study of blood T cell repertoires in COVID-19. TCRdb's copy holds only in-frame clones and misses some; the assay was immunoSEQ multiplex PCR. The data show approximately 250,000 clones, with 85% to 90% seen just once and approximately 4% held by the top ten. The sample taken for sequencing was PBMCs or T cells enriched from blood (not recorded which). These receptors were obtained from a woman aged 25 to 39 with acute COVID-19.

This rearrangement joins TRBV29-1 to TRBJ2-1; D uncertain. The ends were cut back, 5 bases at V and 9 bases at J, with 11 bases in the middle. The CDR3 has 11 residues. Per the germline V gene, CDR1 is SQVTM and CDR2 is ANQGSEA. DNA for the CDR3: TGCAGCGTTTGGGCCACTGGTGAGCAGTTCTTC. It translates to CSVWATGEQFF.

The chain employs TRBV2 and TRBJ1-1; D perhaps matches TRBD1 (5 bases). Between the trimmed V and J ends, which lost 1 base and 3 bases, there was a span of 12 bases. This CDR3 is 15 amino acids long. Germline V gene data show CDR1 as SNHLY and CDR2 as FYNNEI. CDR3 residues: CASSEDLGHHTEAFF. The CDR3 nucleotides are TGTGCCAGCAGTGAAGATTTAGGACATCACACTGAAGCTTTCTTT. Drawing the rest from reference TRBV2 and TRBJ1-1, the complete variable domain is EPEVTQTPSHQVTQMGQEVILRCVPISNHLYFYWYRQILGQKVEFLVSFYNNEISEKSEIFDDQFSVERPDGSNFTLKIRSTKLEDSAMYFCASSEDLGHHTEAFFGQGTRLTVV.